The source of this TCR beta chain is a study of OX40 agonist ivuxolimab in advanced cancers. Sequenced by immunoSEQ multiplex PCR; TCRdb stores in-frame clones only, minus some. The sample lists more than 85,000 clones; under 95% were seen once. The V end was cut by 8 bases, the J end by 0 bases, with 11 bases between. CDR3 length: 14 residues. CDR1 LNHDA and CDR2 SQIVND come from the germline V gene (reference sequence). The TCR comes from an adult with an advanced solid tumor such as melanoma, head and neck, liver or kidney cancer. The chain employs TRBV19 and TRBJ2-1, with a possible D match to TRBD2 (6 bases). Sequencing used CD4+ or CD8+ T cells sorted from blood, obtained in a trial of the OX40 agonist ivuxolimab. The chain's CDR3 is CASRIAASYNEQFF. In nucleotides, the CDR3 is TGTGCCAGTCGGATAGCGGCCTCCTACAATGAGCAGTTCTTC.